This T cell receptor (beta chain) was identified in a study of graft-versus-host responses after intestinal transplantation. Study as a whole: Multivisceral, liver-intestinal, or isolated intestinal transplants were performed in recipients. Recipients were all induced with anti-thymocyte globulin, then given tacrolimus and steroids for around 3 years.

This CDR3 has 16 residues. In germline, CDR1 is KGHSH, CDR2 LQKENI. The ends lost 3 bases at V and 2 bases at J; junction bases unmatched: 7. Study results and limitations: With peak circulating GvH clone levels came an association with early post-transplant HvG declines. Recipient marrow showed GvH clones, some seen first in ileum or blood.

Notes on this clone: Its antigen is currently unknown.

The repertoire was sequenced with immunoSEQ multiplex PCR; TCRdb's copy has only in-frame clones and lacks some. The repertoire holds roughly 10,000 clones, with over 90% as singletons. Sequencing was performed on PBMCs, taken 41 days after intestinal transplantation. This clonotype was sampled from a human patient who received an intestinal transplant, so some T cells may come from the graft donor. J is TRBJ2-3 and V is TRBV18, with 8 bases fitting TRBD2. This chain's CDR3 is CASSPGLAGTTDTQYF. CDR3 nucleotides: TGTGCCAGCTCACCGGGGTTAGCGGGGACCACAGATACGCAGTATTTT.